Below, 29 T cell receptor beta chains from the same sample are listed, as sequenced in a study of response to subunit inactivated influenza vaccine. TCRdb re-called the RT-PCR reads through MiXCR, storing one row per CDR3 protein. Among 450,000 to 700,000 distinct CDR3 sequences listed, 11% to 15% were seen once. This specimen was PBMCs from blood, taken roughly 13 days after vaccination. The receptors were gathered from a man between 50 and 59 years old who received an inactivated influenza vaccine.

This clonotype was picked up a small number of times. CDR3 DNA: TGTGCCAGTAAAAAAGGGCTAGCAGGCGGGGAGCTGTTTTTT. As protein: CASKKGLAGGELFF. V usage is TRBV19 and J usage is TRBJ2-2, with a possible D match to TRBD2 (5 bases). The CDR3 has 14 amino acids. Germline assignment: CDR1 LNHDA and CDR2 SQIVND (reference sequence). V lost 7 bases, J lost 7 bases, and 16 bases lay in between. Looking up the rest from reference TRBV19 and TRBJ2-2 gives the full variable domain: DGGITQSPKYLFRKEGQNVTLSCEQNLNHDAMYWYRQDPGQGLRLIYYSQIVNDFQKGDIAEGYSVSREKKESFPLTVTSAQKNPTAFYLCASKKGLAGGELFFGEGSRLTVL.

This clonotype was observed a handful of times. The chain has TRBV7-6 and TRBJ1-5, with no clear D. V was pared by 1 base and J by 0 bases, with 10 bases between. The CDR3 is made up of 16 amino acids. Germline V gives CDR1 SGHVS, CDR2 FNYEAQ. CDR3 sequence reads: CASSLESGYSNQPQHF. The CDR3 DNA is TGTGCCAGCAGCTTAGAGTCGGGCTATAGCAATCAGCCCCAGCATTTT.

This clonotype was counted a few times. The chain recombines TRBV5-1 with TRBJ2-3; 7 bases line up with TRBD1. CDR1 is SGHRS and CDR2 is YFSETQ in the germline V gene. This CDR3 contains 15 residues. V gave up 4 bases and J gave up 1 base; unmatched junction bases: 6. CDR3 sequence reads: CASSDGTAGTDTQYF. The CDR3 DNA reads as TGCGCCAGCAGCGATGGGACAGCCGGCACAGATACGCAGTATTTT.

The chain joins TRBV12-3 or TRBV12-4 to TRBJ1-2; D is ambiguous. The CDR3 loop spans 14 amino acids. Trimming removed 3 bases from V and 2 bases from J, with 10 bases in between. CDR3 loop: CASSLRRINYGYTF. The CDR3 nucleotides are TGTGCCAGCAGTTTGAGGCGGATAAACTATGGCTACACCTTC.

J is TRBJ2-3 and V is TRBV7-2, with 10 bases identical to TRBD2. Germline lookup yields CDR1 SGHTA and CDR2 FQGNSA. The CDR3 runs to 17 residues. V lost 5 bases and J lost 4; bases outside the gene matches: 12. Here the CDR3 DNA reads TGTGCCAGCAGCCCTGCACCTTCTAGCGGGAGAGCAGATACGCAGTATTTT. It translates to CASSPAPSSGRADTQYF.

V usage is TRBV4-2 and J usage is TRBJ2-7; D is perhaps TRBD1 or TRBD2 (5 bases each). Looked up from germline, CDR1 is LGHNA and CDR2 is YNFKEQ. This CDR3 contains 13 residues. With 3 bases removed from V and 2 bases from J, the gap between germline ends came to 8 bases. The CDR3 spells CASSHSGPYEQYF. In DNA, the CDR3 is TGTGCCAGCAGCCATTCGGGGCCCTACGAGCAGTACTTC.

This clonotype was seen a few times. This chain uses TRBV11-2 with TRBJ2-7, with a possible D match to TRBD1 (5 bases). Germline V gives CDR1 SGHAT, CDR2 FQNNGV. The CDR3 sequence is 14 residues long. Trimming removed 5 bases at V and 2 bases at J, with 13 bases between. The DNA for the CDR3 is TGTGCCAGCAGCGCCAACAGGCTAGCCTACGAGCAGTACTTC. This encodes CASSANRLAYEQYF.

This clonotype showed up many times. V usage is TRBV9 and J usage is TRBJ1-5, with D tentatively TRBD1 (6 bases). CDR3 length: 16 residues. Germline V gene lookup returns CDR1 SGDLS and CDR2 YYNGEE. Trimming cost V 3 bases and J 2 bases, with 15 bases left between them. CDR3 sequence: CASSAGATAGNQPQHF. In DNA form, the CDR3 reads TGTGCCAGCAGCGCAGGGGCCACGGCGGGCAATCAGCCCCAGCATTTT.

V gene TRBV7-9 combines with J gene TRBJ2-2; 9 bases align to TRBD2. CDR1 and CDR2 (germline): SEHNR, FQNEAQ (reference sequence). The CDR3 spans 17 residues. Losses at the gene ends were 4 bases for V and 1 base for J; bases not matched to a gene: 7. CDR3 DNA: TGTGCCAGCAGCTCATATAGCGGGAGAGGGAACACCGGGGAGCTGTTTTTT. Encoded protein: CASSSYSGRGNTGELFF.

The chain carries TRBV5-1 and TRBJ2-7, with 7 bases that match TRBD1. The CDR3 extends over 15 amino acids. After removal of 2 bases from V and 0 bases from J, the junction contained 5 bases not matched to a gene. CDR1 and CDR2 (germline): SGHRS, YFSETQ. CDR3 nucleotides: TGCGCCAGCAGCTTCAGGGGGAGAAGCTCCTACGAGCAGTACTTC. Translated: CASSFRGRSSYEQYF.

This clonotype has just a few counts. CDR3 nucleotides: TGTGCCAGCGCCGACCTAGCGGGCTCCTACGAGCAGTACTTC. Translation: CASADLAGSYEQYF. The J gene is TRBJ2-7, the V gene TRBV27, with 8 bases aligning to TRBD2. The CDR3 totals 14 residues. Per the germline V gene, CDR1 is MNHEY and CDR2 is SMNVEV (reference sequence). The V gene end was trimmed by 8 bases and the J gene end by 0 bases; junction bases not matched to a gene: 6.

The chain carries TRBV12-3 or TRBV12-4 and TRBJ2-5; a possible D gene is TRBD1 (5 bases). The CDR3 consists of 16 residues. Deletions cut 5 bases from V and 1 base from J, with 17 bases between. CDR3 sequence (DNA): TGTGCCAGCAGTGACAGTAAACAGCTGATCCAAGAGACCCAGTACTTC. The encoded protein is CASSDSKQLIQETQYF.

This clonotype was detected a few times. The rearrangement links TRBV7-2 to TRBJ2-1; D gene unclear. Trimming removed 5 bases at V and 8 bases at J, with 16 bases between. Germline CDR1 is SGHTA and CDR2 is FQGNSA. The CDR3 covers 14 residues. The CDR3 region is CASSPAFPADEQFF. The CDR3 DNA follows: TGTGCCAGCAGCCCCGCCTTCCCTGCGGATGAGCAGTTCTTC.

The chain joins TRBV5-1 to TRBJ2-4, with D possibly TRBD1 on 6 matching bases. The CDR3 is 15 amino acids. The germline V and J ends were trimmed by 0 bases and 8 bases, with 15 bases remaining between them. From germline, CDR1 is SGHRS and CDR2 YFSETQ. CDR3 sequence (DNA): TGCGCCAGCAGCTTGGAATGGGGGCCCGCGTACATTCAGTACTTC. It encodes CASSLEWGPAYIQYF.

The V call is TRBV24-1, the J call TRBJ2-2, with D perhaps matching TRBD1 (5 bases). The V end was cut by 1 base, the J end by 3 bases, with 14 bases between. The CDR3 spans 17 residues. In germline, CDR1 is KGHDR, CDR2 SFDVKD. CDR3 region: CATSDFPRAGYTGELFF. The CDR3 DNA reads as TGTGCCACCAGTGATTTCCCCAGGGCCGGGTACACCGGGGAGCTGTTTTTT.

There are many counts of this clonotype. The chain employs TRBV12-3 or TRBV12-4 and TRBJ1-2, with TRBD1 matching 7 bases. The CDR3 is 14 residues long. With V trimmed by 3 bases and J by 8 bases, 9 bases remained unmatched. CDR3 DNA sequence: TGTGCCAGCAGTTTTTTCCCACAGGGGCAAGGCTACACCTTC. Encoded protein: CASSFFPQGQGYTF.

This clonotype was observed a few times. The chain links TRBV7-2 to TRBJ1-5, with D maybe TRBD1 (5 bases). The CDR3 runs 15 residues. The ends were cut back, 5 bases at V and 7 bases at J, with 18 bases in the middle. The V gene's germline CDR1 is SGHTA and CDR2 FQGNSA. Written as DNA, the CDR3 is TGTGCCAGCAGCATACACGGGGGGACGGGGCAGCCCCAGCATTTT. This translates into CASSIHGGTGQPQHF.

The table lists this clonotype with a few counts. The chain employs TRBV24-1 and TRBJ2-1; D remains unclear. V lost 0 bases to trimming and J lost 0 bases, with 8 bases between them. Per germline, CDR1 KGHDR and CDR2 SFDVKD. The CDR3 spans 16 residues. CDR3 bases: TGTGCCACCAGTGATTTGGAGCCAAGCTCCTACAATGAGCAGTTCTTC. This gives the protein CATSDLEPSSYNEQFF.

This clonotype was detected a few times. V and J are TRBV27 and TRBJ2-7, with 8 bases aligning to TRBD2. Germline V gives CDR1 MNHEY, CDR2 SMNVEV (reference sequence). The junction had 14 bases not matched to a gene; V was cut back by 4 bases and J by 0 bases. The CDR3 totals 18 residues. CDR3 loop: CASSSQVPSAGVSYEQYF. CDR3 bases: TGTGCCAGCAGTTCCCAGGTTCCTTCAGCGGGGGTCTCCTACGAGCAGTACTTC.

The gene calls are TRBV10-3 and TRBJ2-4; the match to TRBD2 covers 10 bases. The CDR3 contains 17 residues. Per the germline V gene, CDR1 is ENHRY and CDR2 is SYGVKD. Trimming at V came to 2 bases and at J to 2 bases, leaving 6 bases not matched to a gene. CDR3 amino acids: CAISERASGRSKNIQYF. As DNA, the CDR3 is TGTGCCATCAGTGAGAGGGCTAGCGGGAGATCCAAAAACATTCAGTACTTC.

The chain employs TRBV27 and TRBJ1-6; D unresolved. V was clipped by 8 bases and J by 7 bases, with 18 bases between them. CDR1 and CDR2 from the germline V gene are MNHEY and SMNVEV (reference sequence). The CDR3 loop spans 15 amino acids. DNA for the CDR3: TGTGCCAGCCGAACGGCCGGGAGCGGCAATTCACCCCTCCACTTT. Its translation is CASRTAGSGNSPLHF.

Of note for this clonotype: The junction departs from germline at one end; a sequencing error may be responsible. This chain joins TRBV20-1 and TRBJ2-5, with D maybe TRBD1 (5 bases). CDR3 size: 11 residues. CDR1 DFQATT and CDR2 SNEGSKA come from the germline V gene (reference sequence). The CDR3 sequence is CNARRGETQYF. CDR3 coding DNA: TGCAATGCTAGAAGGGGAGAGACCCAGTACTTC.

The V call is TRBV18, the J call TRBJ1-1; D unclear. The V gene's germline CDR1 is KGHSH and CDR2 LQKENI. The CDR3 has 12 residues. V lost 2 bases and J lost 6, with 7 bases in between. Here the CDR3 DNA reads TGTGCCAGCTCACCAGGGAGTGCTGAAGCTTTCTTT. This translates into CASSPGSAEAFF.

This CDR3 reads CASSPMQGKDTEAFF. CDR3 sequence (DNA): TGTGCCAGCAGTCCCATGCAGGGAAAAGATACTGAAGCTTTCTTT. The chain links TRBV6-1 to TRBJ1-1, with D maybe TRBD1 (5 bases). The CDR3 contains 15 residues. Germline V gives CDR1 MNHNS, CDR2 SASEGT. Trimming shortened V by 5 bases and J by 5 bases, and 18 bases separated the two germline ends.

V gene TRBV5-1 combines with J gene TRBJ2-5; 10 bases fit TRBD2. CDR3 length: 16 amino acids. V was pared by 4 bases and J by 4 bases, with 10 bases of the junction left unmatched. Germline V gene lookup returns CDR1 SGHRS and CDR2 YFSETQ. The CDR3 loop reads CASSPQAGGPRETQYF. The CDR3 coding sequence is TGCGCCAGCAGCCCACAAGCGGGAGGGCCGAGAGAGACCCAGTACTTC.

The rearrangement joins TRBV15 to TRBJ2-7; 7 nucleotides agree with TRBD1. V dropped 3 bases and J dropped 3; count of bases not matched to a gene: 2. The CDR3 length is 13 residues. Germline V gene sequence: CDR1 LNHNV, CDR2 YYDKDF (reference sequence). The CDR3 region has the DNA TGTGCCACCAGCAGGGACAGGAACTACGAGCAGTACTTC. Translating it yields CATSRDRNYEQYF.

The chain couples TRBV5-1 to TRBJ1-1; D gene uncertain. This CDR3 has 14 residues. Trimming cost V 4 bases and J 4 bases, with 14 bases left between them. Germline assignment: CDR1 SGHRS and CDR2 YFSETQ. This chain's CDR3 is CASSVTAIGTEAFF. CDR3 nucleotide sequence: TGCGCCAGCAGCGTAACGGCGATCGGCACTGAAGCTTTCTTT. Full variable domain (missing parts from reference TRBV5-1 and TRBJ1-1): KAGVTQTPRYLIKTRGQQVTLSCSPISGHRSVSWYQQTPGQGLQFLFEYFSETQRNKGNFPGRFSGRQFSNSRSEMNVSTLELGDSALYLCASSVTAIGTEAFFGQGTRLTVV.

The rearrangement uses TRBV29-1 and TRBJ1-1; possible D gene TRBD1, 5 bases. Germline values: CDR1 SQVTM, CDR2 ANQGSEA. This CDR3 region has 16 residues. With 3 bases removed from V and 2 bases from J, the gap between germline ends came to 19 bases. CDR3 nucleotides: TGCAGCGTTGAGGGGGGACGGCCTTTACTAAACACTGAAGCTTTCTTT. This gives the protein CSVEGGRPLLNTEAFF.

This clonotype was seen only a few times. The chain combines TRBV6-1 with TRBJ2-2, with TRBD2 identical over 7 bases. The CDR3 covers 14 residues. V shed 6 bases and J 4 bases; nucleotides not matched to a gene: 5. Germline CDR1 and CDR2: MNHNS and SASEGT. The CDR3 reads CASSEGLSTGELFF. The DNA for the CDR3 is TGTGCCAGCAGCGAGGGACTATCCACCGGGGAGCTGTTTTTT.